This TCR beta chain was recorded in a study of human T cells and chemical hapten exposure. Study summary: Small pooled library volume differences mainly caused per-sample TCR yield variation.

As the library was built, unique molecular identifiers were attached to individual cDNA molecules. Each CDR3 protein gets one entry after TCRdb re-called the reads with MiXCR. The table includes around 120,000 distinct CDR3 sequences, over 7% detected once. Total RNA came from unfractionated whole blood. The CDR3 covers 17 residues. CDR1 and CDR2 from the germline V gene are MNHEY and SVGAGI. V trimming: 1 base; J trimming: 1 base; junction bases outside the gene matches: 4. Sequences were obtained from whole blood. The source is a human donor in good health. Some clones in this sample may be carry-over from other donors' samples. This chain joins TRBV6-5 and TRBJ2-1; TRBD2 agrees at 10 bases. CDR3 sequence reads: CASSYYWTSGSYNEQFF. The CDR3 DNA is TGTGCCAGCAGTTACTATTGGACTAGCGGATCCTACAATGAGCAGTTCTTC.